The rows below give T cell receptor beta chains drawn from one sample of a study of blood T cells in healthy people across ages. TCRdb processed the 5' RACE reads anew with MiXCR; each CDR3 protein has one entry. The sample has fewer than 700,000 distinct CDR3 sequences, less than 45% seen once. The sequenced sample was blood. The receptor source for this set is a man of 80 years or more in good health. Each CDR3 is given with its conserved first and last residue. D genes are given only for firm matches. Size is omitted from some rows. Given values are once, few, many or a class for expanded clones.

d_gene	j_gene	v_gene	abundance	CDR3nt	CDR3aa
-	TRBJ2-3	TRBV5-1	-	TGCGCCAGCAGCCCACTGAAGGGAGCAGATACGCAGTATTTT	CASSPLKGADTQYF
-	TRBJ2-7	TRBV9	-	TGTGCCAGCAGCGCATCCCAAGGAGGGGGGCGTTTCGACGAGCAGTACTTC	CASSASQGGGRFDEQYF
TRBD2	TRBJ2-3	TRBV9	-	TGTGCCAGCAGTGCTAGCGGGGGGACAGATACGCAGTATTTT	CASSASGGTDTQYF
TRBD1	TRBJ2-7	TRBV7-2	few	TGTGCCAGCACCCCGCAGGGGACAGGGCCCTCCGAGCAGTACTTC	CASTPQGTGPSEQYF
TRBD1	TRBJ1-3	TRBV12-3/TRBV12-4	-	TGTGCCTGCAAAAGGGGGCAGGCCCCAATATATTTT	CACKRGQAPIYF
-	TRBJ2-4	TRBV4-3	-	TGCGCCAGCAGCCAAGATTTTTCCGACTATGCCAAAAACATTCAGTACTTC	CASSQDFSDYAKNIQYF
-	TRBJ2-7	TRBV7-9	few	TGTGCCAGCAGCAAACAGCGGACAGCCTACGAGCAGTACTTC	CASSKQRTAYEQYF
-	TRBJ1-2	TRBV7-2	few	TGTGCCAGCAGCTCCCAGTCCCGTTATGGCTACACCTTC	CASSSQSRYGYTF
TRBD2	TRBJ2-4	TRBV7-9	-	TGTGCCAGCAGCTTAAGGGCTTCGTCGGCGGGAGTTGGGTACGGGCAGTACTTC	CASSLRASSAGVGYGQYF
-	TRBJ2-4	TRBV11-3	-	TGTGCCAGCAGCTTAGGCGACCGGGAGCAGTACTTC	CASSLGDREQYF
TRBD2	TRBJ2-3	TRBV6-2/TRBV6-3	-	TGTGCCAGCAGTTTGACTAGCTGTGGCACAGATACGCAGTATTTT	CASSLTSCGTDTQYF
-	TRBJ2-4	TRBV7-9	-	TGTGCCAGCAGCTTAATCTCTGGGAAAGCCAAAAACATTCAGTACTTC	CASSLISGKAKNIQYF
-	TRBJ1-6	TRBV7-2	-	TGTGCCAGCAGCCACGCTGGCTCCTATAATTCACCCCTCCACTTT	CASSHAGSYNSPLHF
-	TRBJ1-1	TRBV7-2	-	TGTGCCAGTCTCAGGGGTCAGGGGCGTGGCACTGAAGCTTTCTTT	CASLRGQGRGTEAFF
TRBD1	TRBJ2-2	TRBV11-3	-	TGTGCCAGCAGCGCGTGGACAGGGTCGACCGGGGAGCTGTTTTTT	CASSAWTGSTGELFF
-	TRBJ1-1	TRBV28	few	TGTGCCAGCAGTAACAGGGTTACTGAAGCTTTCTTT	CASSNRVTEAFF
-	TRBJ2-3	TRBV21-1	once	TGTGCCAGCAGCAAAGAAGGGGCGCGGGGAGATACGCAGTATTTT	CASSKEGARGDTQYF
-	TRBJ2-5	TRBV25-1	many	TGTGCCAGCAAGGCTGGCTCAGGAACACACGGAGAGACCCAGTACTTC	CASKAGSGTHGETQYF
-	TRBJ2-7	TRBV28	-	TGTGCCAGCACCAAAAGGTGGGCAGGGAAAGGCCTAAGGGGATCCTACGAGCAGTACTTC	CASTKRWAGKGLRGSYEQYF
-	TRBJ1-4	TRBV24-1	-	TGTGCCACCAGTGAACCAGGGAACAGTGAAAAACTGTTTTTT	CATSEPGNSEKLFF
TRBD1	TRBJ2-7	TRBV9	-	TGTGCCAGCAGCAAAGGGACAGCCTACGAGCAGTACTTC	CASSKGTAYEQYF
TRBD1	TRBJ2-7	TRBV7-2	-	TGTGCCAGCAGCAAGGACAGGGCGCGAGACTCCGAGCAGTACTTC	CASSKDRARDSEQYF
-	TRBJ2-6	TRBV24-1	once	TGTGCCACCAGTGATGGTCGGCAGGGAAGAAGCGGGGCCAACGTCCTGACTTTC	CATSDGRQGRSGANVLTF
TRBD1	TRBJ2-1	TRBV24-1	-	TGTGCCACCAGCGGGGACAGGGGGACCTACAATGAGCAGTTCTTC	CATSGDRGTYNEQFF
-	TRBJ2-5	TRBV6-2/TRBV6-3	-	TGTGCCAGCAGTGACACTATACAAGAGACCCAGTACTTC	CASSDTIQETQYF
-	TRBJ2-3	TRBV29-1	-	TGCAGCGTTGCTTCCGGAACTAGCACAGATACGCAGTATTTT	CSVASGTSTDTQYF
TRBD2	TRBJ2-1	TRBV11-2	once	TGTGCCAGCAGCTTCTCGGGACTAGCGGGTTCGACCTACAATGAGCAGTTCTTC	CASSFSGLAGSTYNEQFF
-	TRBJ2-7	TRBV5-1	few	TGCGCCAGCAGCTTGGAGTTTGGTTTCAATGAGCAGTACTTC	CASSLEFGFNEQYF
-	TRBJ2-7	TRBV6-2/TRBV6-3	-	TGTGCCAGCCGCCTCCCGGACATCTCCTACGAGCAGTACTTC	CASRLPDISYEQYF
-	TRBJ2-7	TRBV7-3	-	TGTGCCAGCAGCTTATATAGTCGCGAGCAGTACTTC	CASSLYSREQYF
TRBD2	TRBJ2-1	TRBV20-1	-	TGCAGTGCTAGAGTACTAGCGGGAGGCTACAATGAGCAGTTCTTC	CSARVLAGGYNEQFF
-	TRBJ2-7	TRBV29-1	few	TGCAGCGTTGATTGGGGTATCGAGTACTTC	CSVDWGIEYF
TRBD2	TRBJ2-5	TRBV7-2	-	TGTGCCAGCAGCTTAGCTGGCGGGGGGATGTACCAAGAGACCCAGTACTTC	CASSLAGGGMYQETQYF
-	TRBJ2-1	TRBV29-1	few	TGCAGCGTTGAAGATATGGGACACTACAATGAGCAGTTCTTC	CSVEDMGHYNEQFF
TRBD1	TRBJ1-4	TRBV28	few	TGTGCCAGCAGTTCCACCGACAGGGTCGGGGAGGAAAAACTGTTTTTT	CASSSTDRVGEEKLFF
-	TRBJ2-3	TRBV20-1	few	TGCAGTGCTAGAGATGAAAGGTTGACGCAGTATTTT	CSARDERLTQYF
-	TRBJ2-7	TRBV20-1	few	TGCAGTGCCAGCACGGGACGCCCCTACAATGAGCAGTACTTC	CSASTGRPYNEQYF
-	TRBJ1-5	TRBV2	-	TGTGCCAGCAGTGTAGAGGGTTTCAATCAGCCCCAGCATTTT	CASSVEGFNQPQHF
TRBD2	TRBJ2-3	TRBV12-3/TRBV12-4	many	TGTGCCAGCAGTCAGAGGACTAGCGGGATAAGTGATACGCAGTATTTT	CASSQRTSGISDTQYF
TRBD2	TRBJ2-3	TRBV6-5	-	TGTGCCAGCAGTTACTCCTCGGGAGCCCCGGGACTAGCGGGGGGCCGGGATACGCAGTATTTT	CASSYSSGAPGLAGGRDTQYF
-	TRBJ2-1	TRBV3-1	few	TGTGCCAGCAGCCAAGTACAGAGCTCCTACAATGAGCAGTTCTTC	CASSQVQSSYNEQFF
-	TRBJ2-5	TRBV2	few	TGTGCAGAGGGACAAGAGACCCAGTACTTC	CAEGQETQYF
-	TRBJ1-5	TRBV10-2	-	TGCGCCAGCAGTGAATTAGGGGGGGATCAGCCCCAGCATTTT	CASSELGGDQPQHF
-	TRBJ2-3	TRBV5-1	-	TGCGCCAGTTTAGCGAGAGGATCCGCAGATACGCAGTATTTT	CASLARGSADTQYF
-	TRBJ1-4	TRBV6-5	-	TGTGCCAGCAGTTTAAGGAGGGACGACGAAAAACTGTTTTTT	CASSLRRDDEKLFF
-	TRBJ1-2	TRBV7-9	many	TGTGCCAGCAGACCAACAGAGGGTGGCTACACCTTC	CASRPTEGGYTF
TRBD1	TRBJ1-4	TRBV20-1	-	TGCAGTGCCGGGACAGTCAATGAAAAACTGTTTTTT	CSAGTVNEKLFF
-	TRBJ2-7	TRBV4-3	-	TGCGCCAGCAGCCAAGGTTACAGTAGCTCCTACGAGCAGTACTTC	CASSQGYSSSYEQYF
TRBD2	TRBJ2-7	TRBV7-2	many	TGTGCCAGCAGCCAGGCTAGCGGGAGGGACGAGCAGTACTTC	CASSQASGRDEQYF
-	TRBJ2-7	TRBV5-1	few	TGCGCCAGCAGCTTAAGCACACCTAGCTCCTACGAGCAGTACTTC	CASSLSTPSSYEQYF
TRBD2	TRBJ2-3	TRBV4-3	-	TGCGCCAGCAGCCAAGATAATATCGCGGGGGGGAGCACAGATACGCAGTATTTT	CASSQDNIAGGSTDTQYF
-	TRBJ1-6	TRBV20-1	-	TGCAGTGCTGCCGGGGGGAATTCACCCCTCCACTTT	CSAAGGNSPLHF
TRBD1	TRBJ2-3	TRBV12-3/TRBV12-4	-	TGTGCCAGCAGTTCGGGCAGGGGGCCTGGCACAGATACGCAGTATTTT	CASSSGRGPGTDTQYF
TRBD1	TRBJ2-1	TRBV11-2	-	TGTGCCAGCAGCCCCTACTGGGGACAGGGGAAATCAGAGACCCAGTTCTTC	CASSPYWGQGKSETQFF
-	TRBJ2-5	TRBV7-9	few	TGTGCCAGCAGCTTGACAGGAGCTCTAGAGACCCAGTACTTC	CASSLTGALETQYF
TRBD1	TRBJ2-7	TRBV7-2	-	TGTGCCAGCAGCACCACCGGGACAGGGAGAACCTACGAGCAGTACTTC	CASSTTGTGRTYEQYF
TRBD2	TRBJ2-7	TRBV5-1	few	TGCGCCAGCAGCTTGGCCCGGACTAGCGGGGGGTCGTCCTACGAGCAGTACTTC	CASSLARTSGGSSYEQYF